What follows is one T cell receptor (beta chain) and its context. No antigen is known for it. These data come from a study of cytomegalovirus exposure and HLA in healthy donors. About the research overall: About 77 million unique TCRs from HLA-typed donors made up an early data release. Study-level results: For most TCR beta V segments, an earlier analysis put the productive rate at about 90% or about 30% of the time. Most TCRs appeared rarely, but some public TCRs recurred in many donors.

The PCR employed 60 Vbeta primers together with 13 Jbeta primers. Authors' data handling: Later reanalysis found 70 million to 95 million unique TCR beta chains, about 11 million of them shared. Generated by immunoSEQ multiplex PCR, the TCRdb table keeps only in-frame clones and is missing some. Clonal size and the V and J genes are those of that table, whereas D and trimming came from the DNA. The profile shows approximately 140,000 clones, about four fifths of them singletons. Germline lookup yields CDR1 SGHTA and CDR2 FQGTGA. The V and J ends lost 0 bases and 9 bases respectively, with 15 bases between them. The CDR3 sequence is 15 residues long.

Input material: PBMCs. The chain uses TRBV7-3 and TRBJ2-1; the D gene is possibly TRBD2 (6 bases). This TCR came from a male donor in good health and CMV-seropositive. This CDR3 reads CASSLTGGTEGEQFF. The CDR3 nucleotides read TGTGCCAGCAGCTTAACGGGGGGAACAGAGGGTGAGCAGTTCTTC. Based on the CDR3 plus reference TRBV7-3 and TRBJ2-1, the full variable domain is GAGVSQTPSNKVTEKGKYVELRCDPISGHTALYWYRQSLGQGPEFLIYFQGTGAADDSGLPNDRFFAVRPEGSVSTLKIQRTERGDSAVYLCASSLTGGTEGEQFFGPGTRLTVL.